Below are 5 T cell receptor beta chains sequenced from a single sample in a study of T cell repertoires in cytomegalovirus infection. No cognate antigen is known for these TCRs. TCRdb re-analysed the reads in MiXCR, keeping a single row per CDR3 protein. The sample consists of 110,000 to 150,000 distinct CDR3 sequences, 32% of them appearing once. This specimen was CD8+ T cells from cultured PBMCs, taken from culture after CMV antigen stimulation. These receptors came from a human donor in good health (CMV status not recorded). Some clones in this sample may be carry-over from other donors' samples.

This clonotype was detected many times. The chain links TRBV19 to TRBJ1-5; the D gene is possibly TRBD1 (6 bases). The CDR3 spans 15 residues. The V gene lost 3 bases and the J gene lost 1 base, with 10 bases spanning the gap. CDR1 is LNHDA, CDR2 SQIVND, per germline (reference sequence). This chain's CDR3 is CASSILGGSNQPQHF. The CDR3 bases are TGTGCCAGTAGTATTTTAGGGGGGAGCAATCAGCCCCAGCATTTT.

This sequence joins TRBV20-1 and TRBJ1-2; D gene uncertain. The V gene lost 0 bases and the J gene lost 8 bases, with 19 bases spanning the gap. This CDR3 has 15 amino acids. Germline V gene data show CDR1 as DFQATT and CDR2 as SNEGSKA (reference sequence). As DNA, the CDR3 is TGCAGTGCTAGAGATCTTCGGGGAAGTCCCCAAGGCTACACCTTC. Its translation: CSARDLRGSPQGYTF.

CDR3 amino acids: CASSEEAGIYSNQPQHF. CDR3 sequence (DNA): TGTGCCAGCAGCGAAGAGGCGGGGATCTATAGCAATCAGCCCCAGCATTTT. This chain uses TRBV12-3 or TRBV12-4 with TRBJ1-5; D is uncertain. CDR3 length: 17 amino acids. The V gene lost 6 bases and the J gene lost 0 bases, with 18 bases spanning the gap.

In this sample, this clonotype turned up a few times. This chain connects TRBV3-1 to TRBJ2-5, with TRBD2 matching over 7 bases. This CDR3 has 16 amino acids. V lost 0 bases to trimming and J lost 5 bases; unmatched junction nucleotides: 9. Germline assignment: CDR1 LGHDT and CDR2 YNNKEL (reference sequence). For the CDR3, the DNA is TGTGCCAGCAGCCAAGACGGTGCGGGGGTATCGGAGACCCAGTACTTC. Its translation: CASSQDGAGVSETQYF.

This clonotype has only a few counts. This rearrangement joins TRBV27 to TRBJ2-7, with D possibly being TRBD1 (5 bases). The CDR3 sequence is 13 residues long. The V end was cut by 3 bases, the J end by 3 bases, with 9 bases between. CDR1 is MNHEY, CDR2 SMNVEV, per germline (reference sequence). The CDR3 bases are TGTGCCAGCAGTTTTGGGGCCGACTACGAGCAGTACTTC. It yields the protein CASSFGADYEQYF.